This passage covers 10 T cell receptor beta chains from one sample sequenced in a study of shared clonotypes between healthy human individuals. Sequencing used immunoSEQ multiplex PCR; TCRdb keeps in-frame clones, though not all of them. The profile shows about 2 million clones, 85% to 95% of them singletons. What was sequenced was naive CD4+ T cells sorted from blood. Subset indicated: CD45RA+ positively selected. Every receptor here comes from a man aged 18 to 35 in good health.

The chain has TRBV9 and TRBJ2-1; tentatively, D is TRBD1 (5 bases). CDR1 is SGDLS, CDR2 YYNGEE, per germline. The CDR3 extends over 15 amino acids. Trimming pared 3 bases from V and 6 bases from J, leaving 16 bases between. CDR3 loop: CASSAQGALINEQFF. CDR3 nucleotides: TGTGCCAGCAGCGCGCAGGGTGCCCTAATCAATGAGCAGTTCTTC. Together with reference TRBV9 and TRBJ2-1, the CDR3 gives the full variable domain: DSGVTQTPKHLITATGQRVTLRCSPRSGDLSVYWYQQSLDQGLQFLIQYYNGEERAKGNILERFSAQQFPDLHSELNLSSLELGDSALYFCASSAQGALINEQFFGPGTRLTVL.

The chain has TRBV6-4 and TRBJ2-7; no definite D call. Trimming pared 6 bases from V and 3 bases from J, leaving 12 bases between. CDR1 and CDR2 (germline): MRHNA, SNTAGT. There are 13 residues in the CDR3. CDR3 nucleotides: TGTGCCAGCAGAGAAGGGTTCCTCTACGAGCAGTACTTC. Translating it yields CASREGFLYEQYF.

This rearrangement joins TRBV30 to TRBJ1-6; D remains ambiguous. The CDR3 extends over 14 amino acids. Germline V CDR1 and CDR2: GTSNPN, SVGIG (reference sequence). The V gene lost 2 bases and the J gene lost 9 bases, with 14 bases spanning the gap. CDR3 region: CAWSRSWGGSPLHF. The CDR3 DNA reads TGTGCCTGGAGTCGGAGTTGGGGTGGTTCACCCCTCCACTTT.

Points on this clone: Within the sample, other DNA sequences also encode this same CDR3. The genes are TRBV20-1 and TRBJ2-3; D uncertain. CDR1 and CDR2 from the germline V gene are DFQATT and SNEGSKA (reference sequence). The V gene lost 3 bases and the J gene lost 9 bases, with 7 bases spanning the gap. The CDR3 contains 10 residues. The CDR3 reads CSASLDTQYF. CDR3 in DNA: TGCAGTGCTAGCCTCGACACGCAGTATTTT.

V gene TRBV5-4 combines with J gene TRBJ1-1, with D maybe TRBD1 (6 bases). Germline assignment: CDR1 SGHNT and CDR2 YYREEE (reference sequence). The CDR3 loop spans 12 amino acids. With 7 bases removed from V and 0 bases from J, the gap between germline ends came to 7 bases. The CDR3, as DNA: TGTGCCAGCGGGACAATGAACACTGAAGCTTTCTTT. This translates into CASGTMNTEAFF.

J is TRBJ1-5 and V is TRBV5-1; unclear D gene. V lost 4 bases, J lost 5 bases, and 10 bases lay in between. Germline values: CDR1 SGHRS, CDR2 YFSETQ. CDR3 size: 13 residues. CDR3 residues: CASSPAADQPQHF. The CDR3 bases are TGCGCCAGCAGCCCGGCGGCGGATCAGCCCCAGCATTTT.

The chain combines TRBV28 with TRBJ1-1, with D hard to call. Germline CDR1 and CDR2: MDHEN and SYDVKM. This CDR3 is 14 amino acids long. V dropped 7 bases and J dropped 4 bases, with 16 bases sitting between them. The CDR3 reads CASTSEGLGTEAFF. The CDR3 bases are TGTGCCAGCACTTCTGAGGGTCTGGGCACTGAAGCTTTCTTT.

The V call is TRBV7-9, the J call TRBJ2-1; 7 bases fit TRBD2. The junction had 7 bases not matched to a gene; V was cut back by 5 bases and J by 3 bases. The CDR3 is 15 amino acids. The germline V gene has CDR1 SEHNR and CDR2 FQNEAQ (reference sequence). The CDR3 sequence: CASSRAGPSYNEQFF. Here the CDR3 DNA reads TGTGCCAGCAGCCGAGCGGGGCCTAGCTACAATGAGCAGTTCTTC.

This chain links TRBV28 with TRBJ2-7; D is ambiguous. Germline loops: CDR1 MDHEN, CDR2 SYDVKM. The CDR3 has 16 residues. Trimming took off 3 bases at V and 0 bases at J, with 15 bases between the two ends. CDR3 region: CASSFHLRSSSYEQYF. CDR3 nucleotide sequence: TGTGCCAGCAGTTTCCATCTGAGAAGTAGCTCCTACGAGCAGTACTTC.

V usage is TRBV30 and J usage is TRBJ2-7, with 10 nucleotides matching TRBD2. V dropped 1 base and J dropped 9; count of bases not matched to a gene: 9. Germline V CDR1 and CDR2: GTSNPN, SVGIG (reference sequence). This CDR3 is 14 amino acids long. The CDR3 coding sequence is TGTGCCTGGAGTGCGACAATACTAGCGGGAACGCAGTACTTC. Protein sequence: CAWSATILAGTQYF.